This T cell receptor (beta chain) was retrieved from a study of blood T cell repertoires in COVID-19. Overall study context: The origin of the acute and convalescent COVID-19 samples was the United States, Italy and Spain. From T cells, B-cell-depleted T cells, or PBMCs came the material, which was cDNA or gDNA.

J was trimmed by 5 bases and V by 5 bases; bases with no gene match: 16. The CDR3 runs to 18 residues. CDR1 and CDR2 (germline): SEHNR, FQNEAQ (reference sequence). Methods used by the authors: Cell counts per sample came from amplifying reference gene primers. Assay used: immunoSEQ multiplex PCR; TCRdb lists only in-frame clones, some missing. V and J calls and clone size follow that table, whereas D and trimming were derived from the DNA. The data show 300,000 to 450,000 clones, around 86% seen once. The chain carries TRBV7-9 and TRBJ2-5; 11 bases fit TRBD2. The receptor was derived from a human donor in a cohort sampled during active COVID-19. Sequenced material: peripheral blood. The CDR3 region is CASSPMGTSGGVHETQYF. CDR3 DNA sequence: TGTGCCAGCAGCCCCATGGGTACTAGCGGGGGTGTCCATGAGACCCAGTACTTC. Filled out from reference TRBV7-9 and TRBJ2-5, the complete variable domain reads DTGVSQNPRHKITKRGQNVTFRCDPISEHNRLYWYRQTLGQGPEFLTYFQNEAQLEKSRLLSDRFSAERPKGSFSTLEIQRTEQGDSAMYLCASSPMGTSGGVHETQYFGPGTRLLVL.